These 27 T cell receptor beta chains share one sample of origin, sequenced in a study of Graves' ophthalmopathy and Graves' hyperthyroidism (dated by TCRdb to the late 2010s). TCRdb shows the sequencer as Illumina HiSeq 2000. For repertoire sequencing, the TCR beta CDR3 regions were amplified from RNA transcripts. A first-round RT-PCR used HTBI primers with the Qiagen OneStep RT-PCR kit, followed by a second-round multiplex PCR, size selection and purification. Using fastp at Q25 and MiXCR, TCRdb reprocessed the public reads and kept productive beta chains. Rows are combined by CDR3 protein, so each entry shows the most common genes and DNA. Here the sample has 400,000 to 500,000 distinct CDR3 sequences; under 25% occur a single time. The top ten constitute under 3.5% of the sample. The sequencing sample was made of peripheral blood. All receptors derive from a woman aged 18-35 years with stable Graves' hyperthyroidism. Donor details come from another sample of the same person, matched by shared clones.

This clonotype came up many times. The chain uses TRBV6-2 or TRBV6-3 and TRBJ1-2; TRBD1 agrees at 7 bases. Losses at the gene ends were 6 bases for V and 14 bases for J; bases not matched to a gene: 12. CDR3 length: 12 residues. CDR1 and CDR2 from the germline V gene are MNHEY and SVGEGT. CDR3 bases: TGTGCCAGCAGGGGGTCCGTAGGGACAGCGACCTTC. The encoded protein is CASRGSVGTATF.

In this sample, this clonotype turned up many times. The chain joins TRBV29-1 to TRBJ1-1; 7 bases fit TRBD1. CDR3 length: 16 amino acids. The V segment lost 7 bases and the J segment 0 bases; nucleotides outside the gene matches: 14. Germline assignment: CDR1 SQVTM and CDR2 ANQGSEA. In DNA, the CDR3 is TGCAGCGCAGGGGGGGGCGGTTCTCGTATGAACACTGAAGCTTTCTTT. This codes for CSAGGGGSRMNTEAFF.

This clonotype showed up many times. In DNA, the CDR3 is TGCAGTGCTAGAGATCCCAGCGACCCCCCACACGAGCAGTACTTC. Amino acid sequence: CSARDPSDPPHEQYF. The chain couples TRBV20-1 to TRBJ2-7; D ambiguous. The germline V gene encodes CDR1 DFQATT and CDR2 SNEGSKA (reference sequence). The CDR3 extends over 15 amino acids. V was clipped by 0 bases and J by 5 bases, with 17 bases between them.

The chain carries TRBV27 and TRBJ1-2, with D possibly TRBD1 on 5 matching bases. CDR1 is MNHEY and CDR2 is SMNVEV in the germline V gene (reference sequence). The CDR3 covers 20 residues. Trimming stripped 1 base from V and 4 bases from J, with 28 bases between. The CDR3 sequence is CASSLYPLENMGGTFYGYTF. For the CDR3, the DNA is TGTGCCAGCAGTTTATATCCCCTGGAGAATATGGGCGGGACCTTCTATGGCTACACCTTC.

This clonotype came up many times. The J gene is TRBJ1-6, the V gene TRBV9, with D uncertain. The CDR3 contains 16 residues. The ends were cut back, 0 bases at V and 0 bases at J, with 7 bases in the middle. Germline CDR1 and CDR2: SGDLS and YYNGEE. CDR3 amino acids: CASSVDFDSYNSPLHF. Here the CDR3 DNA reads TGTGCCAGCAGCGTAGATTTTGACTCCTATAATTCACCCCTCCACTTT.

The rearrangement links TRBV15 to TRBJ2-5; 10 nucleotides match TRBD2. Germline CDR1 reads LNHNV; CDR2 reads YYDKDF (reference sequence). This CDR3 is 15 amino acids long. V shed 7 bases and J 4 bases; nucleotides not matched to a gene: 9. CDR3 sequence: CATKKGLALRETQYF. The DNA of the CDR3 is TGTGCCACCAAAAAGGGACTAGCGTTAAGAGAGACCCAGTACTTC.

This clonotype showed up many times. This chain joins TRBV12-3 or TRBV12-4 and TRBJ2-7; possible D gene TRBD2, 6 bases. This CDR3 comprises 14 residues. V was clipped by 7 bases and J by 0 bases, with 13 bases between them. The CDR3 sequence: CASTPGVSSYEQYF. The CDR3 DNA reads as TGTGCCAGCACCCCGGGGGTAAGCTCCTACGAGCAGTACTTC.

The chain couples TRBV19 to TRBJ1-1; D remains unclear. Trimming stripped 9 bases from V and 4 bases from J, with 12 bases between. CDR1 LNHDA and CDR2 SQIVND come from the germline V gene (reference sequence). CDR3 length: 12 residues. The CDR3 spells CASQADRTEAFF. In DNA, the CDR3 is TGTGCCAGCCAAGCAGACCGCACTGAAGCTTTCTTT.

CDR3 loop: CSASQAGIVGELFF. As DNA, the CDR3 is TGCAGTGCTAGTCAAGCGGGGATTGTGGGGGAGCTGTTTTTT. This chain connects TRBV20-1 to TRBJ2-2; 7 bases align to TRBD2. In germline, CDR1 is DFQATT, CDR2 SNEGSKA (reference sequence). CDR3 size: 14 residues. V dropped 3 bases and J dropped 8; count of bases not matched to a gene: 9.

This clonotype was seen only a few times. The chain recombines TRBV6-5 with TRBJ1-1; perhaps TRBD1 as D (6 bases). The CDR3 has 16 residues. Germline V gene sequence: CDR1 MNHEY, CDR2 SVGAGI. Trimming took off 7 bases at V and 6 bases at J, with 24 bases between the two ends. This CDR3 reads CASNFDRNLGRAEAFF. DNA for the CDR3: TGTGCCAGCAATTTCGACAGGAACTTGGGCAGAGCTGAAGCTTTCTTT.

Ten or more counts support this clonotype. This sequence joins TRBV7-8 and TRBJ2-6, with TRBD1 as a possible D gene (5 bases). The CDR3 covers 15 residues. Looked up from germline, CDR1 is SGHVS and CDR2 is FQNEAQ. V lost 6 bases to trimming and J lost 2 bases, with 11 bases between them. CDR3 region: CASSQQAAGANVLTF. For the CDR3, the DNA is TGTGCCAGCAGTCAACAGGCTGCTGGGGCCAACGTCCTGACTTTC.

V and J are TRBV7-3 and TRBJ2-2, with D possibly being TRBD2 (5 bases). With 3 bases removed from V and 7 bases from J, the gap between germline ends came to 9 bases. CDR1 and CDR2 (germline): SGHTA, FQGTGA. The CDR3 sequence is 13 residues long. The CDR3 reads CASSFTGFGELFF. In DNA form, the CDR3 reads TGTGCCAGCAGCTTCACGGGGTTCGGGGAGCTGTTTTTT.

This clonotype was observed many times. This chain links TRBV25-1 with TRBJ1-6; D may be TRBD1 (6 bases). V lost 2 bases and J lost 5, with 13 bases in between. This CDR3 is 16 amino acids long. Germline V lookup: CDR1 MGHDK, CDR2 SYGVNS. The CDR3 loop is CASSELTGADNSPLHF. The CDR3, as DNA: TGTGCCAGCAGTGAACTGACAGGCGCCGATAATTCACCCCTCCACTTT.

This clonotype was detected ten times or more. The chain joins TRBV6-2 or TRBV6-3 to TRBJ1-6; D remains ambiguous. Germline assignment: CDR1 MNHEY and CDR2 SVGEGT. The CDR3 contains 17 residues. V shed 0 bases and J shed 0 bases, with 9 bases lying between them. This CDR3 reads CASSYSTGSSYNSPLHF. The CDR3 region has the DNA TGTGCCAGCAGTTACTCGACCGGTTCCTCCTATAATTCACCCCTCCACTTT.

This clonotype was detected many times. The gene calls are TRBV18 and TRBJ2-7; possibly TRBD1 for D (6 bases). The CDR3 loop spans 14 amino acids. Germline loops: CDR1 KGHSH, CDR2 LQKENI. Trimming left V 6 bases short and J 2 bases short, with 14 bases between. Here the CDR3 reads CASSPGHVTYEQYF. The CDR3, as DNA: TGTGCCAGCTCCCCGGGACATGTGACCTACGAGCAGTACTTC.

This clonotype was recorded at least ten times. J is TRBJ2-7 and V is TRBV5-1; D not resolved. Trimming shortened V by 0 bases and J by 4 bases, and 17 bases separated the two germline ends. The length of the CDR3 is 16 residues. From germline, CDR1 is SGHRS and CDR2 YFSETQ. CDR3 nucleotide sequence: TGCGCCAGCAGCTTGGACGACCCGTCGTTTTTTTACGAGCAGTACTTC. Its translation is CASSLDDPSFFYEQYF.

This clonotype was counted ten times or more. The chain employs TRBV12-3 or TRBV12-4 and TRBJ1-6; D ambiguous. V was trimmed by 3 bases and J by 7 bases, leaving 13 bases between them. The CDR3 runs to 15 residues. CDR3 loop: CASSLEAAPNSPLHF. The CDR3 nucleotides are TGTGCCAGCAGTTTGGAGGCGGCGCCCAATTCACCCCTCCACTTT.

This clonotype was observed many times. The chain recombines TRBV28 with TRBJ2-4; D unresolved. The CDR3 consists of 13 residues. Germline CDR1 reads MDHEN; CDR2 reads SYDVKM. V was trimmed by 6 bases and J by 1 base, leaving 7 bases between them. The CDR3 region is CASSPYAKNIQYF. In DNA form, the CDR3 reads TGTGCCAGCAGCCCCTACGCCAAAAACATTCAGTACTTC.

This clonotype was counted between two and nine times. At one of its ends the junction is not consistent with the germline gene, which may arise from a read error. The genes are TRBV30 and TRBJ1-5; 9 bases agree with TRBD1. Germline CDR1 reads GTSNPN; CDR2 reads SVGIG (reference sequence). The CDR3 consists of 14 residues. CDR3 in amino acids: CAWSLGQGNPPQHF. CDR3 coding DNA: TGTGCCTGGAGCCTTGGACAGGGGAATCCGCCCCAGCATTTT.

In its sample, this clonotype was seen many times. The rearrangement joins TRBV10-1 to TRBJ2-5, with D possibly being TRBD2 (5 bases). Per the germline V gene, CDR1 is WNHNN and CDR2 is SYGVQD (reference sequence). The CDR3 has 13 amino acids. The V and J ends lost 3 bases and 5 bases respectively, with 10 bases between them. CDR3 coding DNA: TGCGCCAGCAGTGATGAGGGCTGGGAGACCCAGTACTTC. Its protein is CASSDEGWETQYF.

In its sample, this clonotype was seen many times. CDR3 sequence reads: CASSGTGGFEAFF. CDR3 nucleotides: TGTGCCAGCAGTGGGACAGGGGGCTTTGAAGCTTTCTTT. The chain employs TRBV12-3 or TRBV12-4 and TRBJ1-1; 12 bases are a match to TRBD1. The junction had 2 bases not matched to a gene; V was cut back by 5 bases and J by 7 bases. The CDR3 loop spans 13 amino acids.

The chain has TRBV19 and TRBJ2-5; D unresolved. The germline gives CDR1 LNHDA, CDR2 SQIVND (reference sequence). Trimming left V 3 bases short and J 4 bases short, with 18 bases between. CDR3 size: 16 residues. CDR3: CASSIYPEGIRETQYF. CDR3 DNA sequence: TGTGCCAGTAGTATCTACCCCGAAGGGATACGAGAGACCCAGTACTTC.

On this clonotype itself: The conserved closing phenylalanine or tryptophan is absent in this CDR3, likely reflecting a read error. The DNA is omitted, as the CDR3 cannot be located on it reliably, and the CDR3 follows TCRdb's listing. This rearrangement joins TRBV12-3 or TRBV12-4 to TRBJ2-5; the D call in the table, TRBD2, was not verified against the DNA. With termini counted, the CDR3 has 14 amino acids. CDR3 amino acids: CASSLIWTSAGGPS.

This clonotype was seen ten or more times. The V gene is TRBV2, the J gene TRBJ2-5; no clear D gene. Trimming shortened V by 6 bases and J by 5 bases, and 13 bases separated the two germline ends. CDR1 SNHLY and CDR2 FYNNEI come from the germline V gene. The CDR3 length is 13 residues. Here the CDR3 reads CASSNGPWETQYF. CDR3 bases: TGTGCCAGCAGCAATGGCCCTTGGGAGACCCAGTACTTC.

This CDR3 is CASSEAFLGQLSNQPQHF. CDR3 nucleotide sequence: TGTGCCAGCAGTGAAGCCTTTTTGGGACAGCTTAGCAATCAGCCCCAGCATTTT. The chain carries TRBV2 and TRBJ1-5; TRBD1 matches 7 bases. CDR1 and CDR2 from the germline V gene are SNHLY and FYNNEI. This CDR3 has 18 amino acids. V trimming: 0 bases; J trimming: 0 bases; junction bases outside the gene matches: 8.

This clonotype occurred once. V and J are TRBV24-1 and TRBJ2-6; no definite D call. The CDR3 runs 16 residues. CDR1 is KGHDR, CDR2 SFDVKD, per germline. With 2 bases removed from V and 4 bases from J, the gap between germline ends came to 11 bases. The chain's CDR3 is CATSDSDMLGANVLTF. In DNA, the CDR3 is TGTGCCACCAGTGATTCTGACATGCTCGGGGCCAACGTCCTGACTTTC.

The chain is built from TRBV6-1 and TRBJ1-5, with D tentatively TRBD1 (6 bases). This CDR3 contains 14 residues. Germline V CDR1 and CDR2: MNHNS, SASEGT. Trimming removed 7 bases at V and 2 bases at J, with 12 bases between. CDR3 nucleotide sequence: TGTGCCAGCAATGAGGGGGGAGGCAATCAGCCCCAGCATTTT. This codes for CASNEGGGNQPQHF.